This TCR beta chain stems from a study of T cell clonality in common variable immunodeficiency. Sequencing input was equivalent genomic DNA from CVID and controls. Profiling relied on immunoSEQ multiplex PCR, and the TCRdb table lists in-frame clones only, not all of them. This record lists around 57,000 clones, none seen once only, and the top ten clones contain roughly 5.3%. Findings of the study overall: CVID subjects shared fewer TCRbeta clones than healthy controls did. In common variable immunodeficiency, TCR beta chains reportedly carried fewer deletions and N-nucleotide insertions.

Per the germline V gene, CDR1 is GTSNPN and CDR2 is SVGIG (reference sequence). CDR3 length: 14 residues. With V trimmed by 1 base and J by 4 bases, 3 bases remained unmatched. This clone appeared many times. Its antigen is as yet unknown. Read coverage stops 3 residues before the CDR3 terminus; the germline J gene supplies the remainder. Sequencing was performed on peripheral blood mononuclear cells. The TCR comes from a person aged 18 to 75 in good health. The V call is TRBV30, the J call TRBJ1-3; TRBD1 matches 8 bases. The CDR3 DNA, read in part, is TGTGCCTGGAGTGCGTGGACAGGGGGAAACACC. This translates into CAWSAWTGGNT. The complete CDR3 protein is CAWSAWTGGNTIYF. Complete variable domain (other parts from reference TRBV30 and TRBJ1-3): SQTIHQWPATLVQPVGSPLSLECTVEGTSNPNLYWYRQAAGRGLQLLFYSVGIGQISSEVPQNLSASRPQDRQFILSSKKLLLSDSGFYLCAWSAWTGGNTIYFGEGSWLTVV.